One and the same sample provided the 3 T cell receptor beta chains below, sequenced in a study of T cell changes during pregnancy in multiple sclerosis. Produced via immunoSEQ multiplex PCR; TCRdb's table is partial and in-frame only. The data hold about 39,000 clones, with approximately 92% observed a single time. The sample here was CD8+ T cells from peripheral blood mononuclear cells, taken before pregnancy. All receptors derive from a female donor with multiple sclerosis, enrolled in a pregnancy study.

This chain connects TRBV28 to TRBJ2-1; 13 bases match TRBD2. The V and J ends lost 4 bases and 5 bases, in that order; junction bases with no gene match: 11. Germline values: CDR1 MDHEN, CDR2 SYDVKM. The CDR3 totals 18 residues. CDR3 bases: TGTGCCAGCAGTTCCAGGACTAGCGGGAGATTATGGGACAATGAGCAGTTCTTC. Translation: CASSSRTSGRLWDNEQFF.

This chain uses TRBV9 with TRBJ2-3, with TRBD2 identical over 9 bases. The trim removed 0 bases at V and 5 bases at J, leaving 13 bases unmatched. CDR1 is SGDLS and CDR2 is YYNGEE in the germline V gene. This CDR3 comprises 18 residues. DNA of the CDR3: TGTGCCAGCAGCGTAGATCCCACCCGGCGGGAGGGGCGAGATACGCAGTATTTT. Amino acids: CASSVDPTRREGRDTQYF.

This rearrangement joins TRBV11-2 to TRBJ2-1, with D perhaps TRBD2 (5 bases). The CDR3 has 14 residues. Germline-derived CDR1 and CDR2 are SGHAT and FQNNGV. The V end lost 1 base, the J end lost 7 bases, and 11 bases lay between the germline ends. The CDR3 loop is CASSLVRGINEQFF. DNA of the CDR3: TGTGCCAGCAGCTTAGTACGGGGAATAAATGAGCAGTTCTTC. The complete variable domain, with remaining parts taken from reference TRBV11-2 and TRBJ2-1, reads EAGVAQSPRYKIIEKRQSVAFWCNPISGHATLYWYQQILGQGPKLLIQFQNNGVVDDSQLPKDRFSAERLKGVDSTLKIQPAKLEDSAVYLCASSLVRGINEQFFGPGTRLTVL.